This entry is about one TCR beta chain. Sequencing was performed with immunoSEQ multiplex PCR; in TCRdb, only in-frame clones are kept and a portion is missing. The sample has fewer than 200,000 clones, around 86% seen once. These data belong to a study of blood T cell repertoires in COVID-19. At the level of the study: Whether acute or convalescent, the COVID-19 samples came from the United States, Italy and Spain.

J was trimmed by 5 bases and V by 4 bases; bases with no gene match: 6. The CDR3 is made up of 15 amino acids. CDR1 and CDR2 from the germline V gene are LGHDT and YNNKEL (reference sequence). The sample taken for sequencing was peripheral blood. The gene calls are TRBV3-1 (or the pseudogene TRBV3-2) and TRBJ2-7, with 12 bases that match TRBD2. The TCR originated in a woman in her 70s with COVID-19, enrolled during active disease. The CDR3: CASSPRLAGVNEQYF. The CDR3 DNA reads TGTGCCAGCAGCCCTCGACTAGCGGGAGTCAACGAGCAGTACTTC.